The sequence of this T cell receptor (beta chain) was determined in a study of blood T cells in healthy people across ages. The study's findings and limits: Diversity of TCR beta per million T cells declined in a roughly linear way with age. It was not known whether donors were CMV positive (a possible confounder of expanded clonotype changes).

The second PCR ran about 6 to 12 cycles with a sample-barcoded 5' primer and J-beta primers. TCRdb recomputed calls from the 5' RACE reads with MiXCR, one row per CDR3 protein. Here the sample spans fewer than 1.5 million distinct CDR3 sequences, approximately 40% being singletons. This clonotype came up a few times. Its target is unknown. The CDR3 length is 13 residues. Germline V gene sequence: CDR1 MNHEY, CDR2 SMNVEV (reference sequence). The V and J ends lost 3 bases and 4 bases respectively, with 7 bases between them. The authors extracted at least 5.5 micrograms of total RNA per sample. The source material was blood. This chain connects TRBV27 to TRBJ2-1; no clear D gene. This sequence was found in a woman aged 18-30 years in good health. The CDR3 DNA is TGTGCCAGCAGTTTCGGTATTTACAATGAGCAGTTCTTC. Protein sequence: CASSFGIYNEQFF.